The 25 T cell receptor beta chains given below trace back to one sample, sequenced in a study of cytomegalovirus exposure and HLA in healthy donors (dated by TCRdb to 2015 to 2018). Library preparation employed the immunoSEQ multiplex PCR assay. The multiplex PCR relied on a mix of 60 forward primers for TCR Vbeta segments and 13 reverse primers for TCR Jbeta segments. What TCRdb holds here is the immuneACCESS table cut down to in-frame rearrangements. Part of the clones is not present; checked against another copy, under half of the missing clones reflect an unresolved V gene, and the others are unexplained. Within this sample are more than 150,000 clones, with 75% to 85% of them counted one time only. In total, the top ten clones hold approximately 2% of the sample. The source material was PBMCs. The receptors originated from a woman aged 18-35 years in good health and CMV-seropositive.

The chain combines TRBV2 with TRBJ1-1; D may be TRBD1 (6 bases). The CDR3 covers 16 residues. The ends were cut back, 10 bases at V and 1 base at J, with 22 bases in the middle. The germline CDR1 and CDR2 sequences are SNHLY and FYNNEI. The CDR3 DNA sequence: TGTGCCATCAATGGGGAGGGGGGGCTTCGGAACACTGAAGCTTTCTTT. It encodes CAINGEGGLRNTEAFF.

The J gene is TRBJ1-1, the V gene TRBV11-2; 9 bases line up with TRBD1. This CDR3 has 17 amino acids. Germline V gives CDR1 SGHAT, CDR2 FQNNGV. Losses at the gene ends were 0 bases for V and 0 bases for J; bases not matched to a gene: 5. The CDR3 DNA reads TGTGCCAGCAGCTTAGAAGTCGGGACAGGGTTGAACACTGAAGCTTTCTTT. This codes for CASSLEVGTGLNTEAFF.

The chain is built from TRBV7-6 and TRBJ1-3, with 8 nucleotides matching TRBD1. This CDR3 has 16 amino acids. Germline lookup yields CDR1 SGHVS and CDR2 FNYEAQ. The junction had 9 bases not matched to a gene; V was cut back by 6 bases and J by 2 bases. CDR3 amino acids: CASSKTGGRTGNTIYF. The CDR3 coding sequence is TGTGCCAGCAGTAAAACAGGGGGACGTACTGGAAACACCATATATTTT.

V and J are TRBV2 and TRBJ1-6; TRBD1 matches at 8 bases. In germline, CDR1 is SNHLY, CDR2 FYNNEI. The CDR3 consists of 15 residues. Trimming at V came to 6 bases and at J to 4 bases, leaving 5 bases not matched to a gene. The chain's CDR3 is CASSADRVYNSPLHF. CDR3 bases: TGTGCCAGCAGCGCGGACAGGGTGTATAATTCACCCCTCCACTTT.

This sequence joins TRBV9 and TRBJ2-4; D is uncertain. CDR1 is SGDLS and CDR2 is YYNGEE in the germline V gene. This CDR3 comprises 16 residues. V lost 0 bases to trimming and J lost 8 bases, with 18 bases between them. Written as DNA, the CDR3 is TGTGCCAGCAGCGTAGAGGCAGGCTTAGTTAGTGACATTCAGTACTTC. Its translation: CASSVEAGLVSDIQYF.

DNA of the CDR3: TGTGCCAGCAGCTTAAGGCCTTTTCGGGATTCCTACGAGCAGTACTTC. This translates into CASSLRPFRDSYEQYF. The chain carries TRBV13 and TRBJ2-7, with D perhaps TRBD2 (5 bases). Germline loops: CDR1 PRHDT, CDR2 FYEKMQ (reference sequence). The CDR3 runs 16 residues. Trimming took 2 bases from V and 1 from J, leaving 15 bases between them.

This clone was seen a few times. The V call is TRBV29-1, the J call TRBJ1-1; D call uncertain. Germline assignment: CDR1 SQVTM and CDR2 ANQGSEA. CDR3 length: 11 amino acids. V lost 4 bases and J 5 bases, leaving 8 bases between the germline ends. CDR3 region: CSVVTVTEAFF. The CDR3 DNA is TGCAGCGTTGTCACAGTTACTGAAGCTTTCTTT.

The V call is TRBV30, the J call TRBJ2-5; TRBD1 matches at 11 bases. Germline trimming cut 8 bases from V and 1 base from J; bases unmatched to any gene: 3. The germline V gene encodes CDR1 GTSNPN and CDR2 SVGIG (reference sequence). The CDR3 covers 13 residues. The DNA of the CDR3 is TGTGCCGGTGGACAGGGGGCCCAAGAGACCCAGTACTTC. Translation gives CAGGQGAQETQYF.

V and J are TRBV6-5 and TRBJ2-2; 7 positions agree with TRBD1. With 0 bases clipped from V and 1 base from J, the junction kept 2 bases outside the gene matches. Germline V lookup: CDR1 MNHEY, CDR2 SVGAGI. The CDR3 length is 16 residues. CDR3 loop: CASSYSTGLNTGELFF. DNA for the CDR3: TGTGCCAGCAGTTACTCGACAGGGTTGAACACCGGGGAGCTGTTTTTT.

This CDR3 reads CASSQKGQSHMNTEAFF. The DNA of the CDR3 is TGCGCCAGCAGCCAGAAGGGACAGTCACACATGAACACTGAAGCTTTCTTT. This rearrangement joins TRBV4-1 to TRBJ1-1; TRBD1 matches at 7 bases. The CDR3 is 17 residues long. The germline V gene encodes CDR1 MGHRA and CDR2 YSYEKL. With V trimmed by 3 bases and J by 0 bases, 10 bases remained unmatched.

The chain recombines TRBV29-1 with TRBJ1-5, with D uncertain. The germline CDR1 and CDR2 sequences are SQVTM and ANQGSEA. The CDR3 loop spans 14 amino acids. V lost 6 bases to trimming and J lost 4 bases, with 16 bases between them. The CDR3 coding sequence is TGCAGCGTCGCCGGGGTACATCCAAATCAGCCCCAGCATTTT. As protein: CSVAGVHPNQPQHF.

The chain combines TRBV7-2 with TRBJ1-2; a weak D match, TRBD1 (5 bases). Germline assignment: CDR1 SGHTA and CDR2 FQGNSA. This CDR3 is built from 17 residues. V was cut by 1 base and J by 4 bases, with 19 bases left in between. CDR3 bases: TGTGCCAGCAGCTTAGACGGGCTGACAGCCCAGAGCTATGGCTACACCTTC. Protein: CASSLDGLTAQSYGYTF. Full variable domain (rest looked up from reference TRBV7-2 and TRBJ1-2): GAGVSQSPSNKVTEKGKDVELRCDPISGHTALYWYRQSLGQGLEFLIYFQGNSAPDKSGLPSDRFSAERTGGSVSTLTIQRTQQEDSAVYLCASSLDGLTAQSYGYTFGSGTRLTVV.

The chain joins TRBV4-3 to TRBJ1-1; possible D gene TRBD1, 6 bases. The CDR3 is made up of 15 amino acids. Per the germline V gene, CDR1 is LGHNA and CDR2 is YSLEER. V lost 0 bases and J 1 base, leaving 9 bases between the germline ends. Here the CDR3 reads CASSQDGGGNTEAFF. DNA of the CDR3: TGCGCCAGCAGCCAAGATGGGGGCGGGAACACTGAAGCTTTCTTT.

Only a few counts were recorded for this clone. The J gene is TRBJ2-5, the V gene TRBV7-9, with 14 bases aligning to TRBD2. V lost 5 bases, J lost 0 bases, and 2 bases stayed unmatched. CDR1 is SEHNR, CDR2 FQNEAQ, per germline (reference sequence). CDR3 size: 16 residues. The CDR3 protein is CASSLGLAGDQETQYF. DNA for the CDR3: TGTGCCAGCAGCCTGGGACTAGCGGGGGACCAAGAGACCCAGTACTTC.

V is TRBV7-9 and J is TRBJ2-5; the D gene is possibly TRBD1 (5 bases). The end of the DNA fits TRBJ2-7 better, so the J call may be wrong. In germline, CDR1 is SEHNR, CDR2 FQNEAQ (reference sequence). The CDR3 covers 14 residues. DNA for the CDR3: TGTGCCAGCAGCTTATCTGACAGAGCCTACGAGCAGTACTTC. Translation gives CASSLSDRAYEQYF.

The chain is built from TRBV11-3 and TRBJ1-2; 7 positions agree with TRBD1. Per germline, CDR1 SGHNT and CDR2 YENEEA. Germline trimming cut 6 bases from V and 2 bases from J; bases unmatched to any gene: 6. CDR3 length: 14 residues. CDR3 DNA sequence: TGTGCCAGCAGTCCACTACAGGGGAACTATGGCTACACCTTC. Its protein product is CASSPLQGNYGYTF.

This clone was detected only a few times. The chain joins TRBV6-5 to TRBJ1-3, with a tentative D call TRBD1 (6 bases). V lost 6 bases and J lost 0, with 12 bases in between. Looked up from germline, CDR1 is MNHEY and CDR2 is SVGAGI. The CDR3 runs 15 residues. CDR3 sequence (DNA): TGTGCCAGCAGGCTGGGGGGGCTCTCTGGAAACACCATATATTTT. Residues: CASRLGGLSGNTIYF.

The chain is built from TRBV5-1 and TRBJ1-2; 8 bases map to TRBD1. Germline assignment: CDR1 SGHRS and CDR2 YFSETQ. This CDR3 contains 14 residues. V was clipped by 4 bases and J by 5 bases; unmatched bases: 7. The chain's CDR3 is CASSKEQGVYGYTF. CDR3 DNA sequence: TGCGCCAGCAGCAAGGAACAGGGGGTTTATGGCTACACCTTC. Based on the CDR3 plus reference TRBV5-1 and TRBJ1-2, the full variable domain is KAGVTQTPRYLIKTRGQQVTLSCSPISGHRSVSWYQQTPGQGLQFLFEYFSETQRNKGNFPGRFSGRQFSNSRSEMNVSTLELGDSALYLCASSKEQGVYGYTFGSGTRLTVV.

The chain employs TRBV28 and TRBJ2-7, with D hard to call. The CDR3 extends over 15 amino acids. Germline V gene lookup returns CDR1 MDHEN and CDR2 SYDVKM. Trimming removed 1 base at V and 0 bases at J, with 10 bases between. The CDR3 loop reads CASSLLSTDSYEQYF. For the CDR3, the DNA is TGTGCCAGCAGTTTATTATCCACAGACTCCTACGAGCAGTACTTC.

V is TRBV6-5 and J is TRBJ2-7, with unresolved D. The germline V gene has CDR1 MNHEY and CDR2 SVGAGI. Trimming removed 5 bases at V and 0 bases at J, with 8 bases between. This CDR3 has 13 amino acids. The CDR3 loop reads CASSRGPSYEQYF. The CDR3 nucleotides read TGTGCCAGCAGTCGCGGTCCCTCCTACGAGCAGTACTTC.

Comments on this clone: Other DNA sequences within the sample encode an identical CDR3. The V gene is TRBV15, the J gene TRBJ2-5; D not resolved. Germline V gives CDR1 LNHNV, CDR2 YYDKDF (reference sequence). The length of the CDR3 is 14 residues. Trimming shortened V by 0 bases and J by 0 bases, and 5 bases separated the two germline ends. CDR3 amino acids: CATSRDSYQETQYF. The CDR3 DNA follows: TGTGCCACCAGCAGAGACTCGTACCAAGAGACCCAGTACTTC.

J is TRBJ2-1 and V is TRBV6-4; 9 nucleotides line up with TRBD2. The CDR3 contains 15 residues. Trimming took 2 bases from V and 5 from J; bases not matched to a gene: 4. Germline lookup yields CDR1 MRHNA and CDR2 SNTAGT. As DNA, the CDR3 is TGTGCCAGCAGTGACGGAGCGGGGGGCCACAATGAGCAGTTCTTC. Its translation: CASSDGAGGHNEQFF.

The rearrangement links TRBV4-1 to TRBJ2-1, with TRBD1 identical over 11 bases. This CDR3 is 17 amino acids long. CDR1 MGHRA and CDR2 YSYEKL come from the germline V gene. After removal of 0 bases from V and 8 bases from J, the junction contained 9 bases not matched to a gene. CDR3 DNA sequence: TGCGCCAGCAGCCAAGATGGGACAGGGGGACCTCTGGATGAGCAGTTCTTC. It encodes CASSQDGTGGPLDEQFF.

This chain joins TRBV6-4 and TRBJ1-1; D remains ambiguous. The V and J ends lost 6 bases and 7 bases respectively, with 12 bases between them. The germline CDR1 and CDR2 sequences are MRHNA and SNTAGT. This CDR3 spans 12 amino acids. In DNA form, the CDR3 reads TGTGCCAGCAGCCATAACGGGGATGAAGCTTTCTTT. Encoded protein: CASSHNGDEAFF.

This clone was counted a single time. This rearrangement joins TRBV10-2 to TRBJ2-3; D gene ambiguous. The CDR3 has 15 residues. The germline V gene has CDR1 WSHSY and CDR2 SAAADI. Trimming shortened V by 6 bases and J by 5 bases, and 18 bases separated the two germline ends. CDR3 coding DNA: TGCGCCAGCAGCCCCCTTCGCGATCTCGGAGATACGCAGTATTTT. This encodes CASSPLRDLGDTQYF.